This passage covers 20 T cell receptor beta chains from one sample sequenced in a study of breast tumors, draining lymph nodes, adjacent tissues (dated by TCRdb to the mid-2010s). Preparation of the library involved multiplex PCR. TCRdb records Illumina HiSeq 2000 as the sequencer. TCRdb handled the public reads itself, with Q25 trimming in fastp and clone calling in MiXCR, and kept productive beta chains. Every distinct CDR3 protein forms one entry, paired with its most common genes and DNA. For this sample there are around 16,000 distinct CDR3 sequences; around 49% appear just once. Clones ranked in the top ten supply 16% of the sample. Sequenced sample: tumor-adjacent breast tissue. The receptor set was obtained from a female donor with breast cancer. Some clones in this sample may be carry-over from other donors' samples.

This clonotype was recorded at least ten times. The V and J genes are TRBV6-5 and TRBJ2-5; no definite D call. The V end was cut by 6 bases, the J end by 5 bases, with 13 bases between. Per germline, CDR1 MNHEY and CDR2 SVGAGI. CDR3 length: 13 residues. CDR3 residues: CASSKGLRETQYF. Here the CDR3 DNA reads TGTGCCAGCAGCAAGGGCCTACGGGAGACCCAGTACTTC.

This clonotype turned up a few times. This rearrangement joins TRBV10-3 to TRBJ1-1; D remains unclear. Germline CDR1 and CDR2: ENHRY and SYGVKD. The CDR3 is made up of 15 amino acids. Deletions cut 0 bases from V and 1 base from J, with 9 bases between. The CDR3 nucleotides are TGTGCCATCAGTGAGTCGGATCAGGAGAACACTGAAGCTTTCTTT. Its translation is CAISESDQENTEAFF.

This clonotype was seen many times. The chain uses TRBV5-4 and TRBJ2-7; D is perhaps TRBD2 (6 bases). The V and J ends lost 4 bases and 1 base respectively, with 15 bases between them. Germline V gene sequence: CDR1 SGHNT, CDR2 YYREEE (reference sequence). CDR3 length equals 15 residues. The CDR3 is CASSPGSEGSYEQYF. The CDR3 nucleotides are TGTGCCAGCAGCCCCGGGTCGGAGGGTTCCTACGAGCAGTACTTC.

This clonotype has ten or more counts. One end of the junction does not line up with germline, which may come from a read error. The rearrangement uses TRBV7-2 and TRBJ1-6; D uncertain. The CDR3 runs to 19 residues. Looked up from germline, CDR1 is SGHTA and CDR2 is FQGNSA. The CDR3 loop is CASSLAMVIISTNHSPLHF. CDR3 bases: TGTGCCAGCAGCTTAGCGATGGTAATCATCTCGACCAATCATTCGCCCCTCCACTTT.

As concerns this clonotype: The junction and the germline gene differ at one end; a read error may be behind it. This rearrangement joins TRBV3-1 to TRBJ2-1; the match to TRBD2 covers 11 bases. This CDR3 has 16 amino acids. The germline V gene encodes CDR1 LGHDT and CDR2 YNNKEL (reference sequence). Here the CDR3 reads CASSDSGRGSYNEQFF. The CDR3 DNA is TGCGCCAGCAGCGATAGCGGGAGGGGCTCCTACAATGAGCAGTTCTTC.

This clonotype was recorded at least ten times. The gene calls are TRBV6-6 and TRBJ2-5, with 8 nucleotides matching TRBD1. Looked up from germline, CDR1 is MNHNY and CDR2 is SVGAGI (reference sequence). The CDR3 loop spans 15 amino acids. Trimming took 2 bases from V and 5 from J; bases not matched to a gene: 7. The CDR3 loop reads CASSYNRGVGETQYF. The CDR3 DNA is TGTGCCAGCAGTTACAACAGGGGGGTTGGGGAGACCCAGTACTTC.

V and J are TRBV7-9 and TRBJ2-1; no reliable D call. Looked up from germline, CDR1 is SEHNR and CDR2 is FQNEAQ (reference sequence). The V gene lost 5 bases and the J gene lost 5 bases, with 7 bases spanning the gap. This CDR3 contains 12 residues. The CDR3 region is CASSRLDNEQFF. In DNA, the CDR3 is TGTGCCAGCAGCCGTCTCGACAATGAGCAGTTCTTC.

A word on this clonotype: The junction shows a germline mismatch at one end, possibly a read error. The chain has TRBV7-7 and TRBJ2-2; the D is unclear. The CDR3 is 13 amino acids. CDR1 is SSHAT, CDR2 FNYEAQ, per germline (reference sequence). DNA of the CDR3: TGTGCTAGCAGCCCGCAGAACACCGGGGAGCTGTTTTTT. Protein product: CASSPQNTGELFF.

This clonotype was recorded only once. The V gene is TRBV5-4, the J gene TRBJ1-2; 7 nucleotides line up with TRBD1. V lost 5 bases, J lost 5 bases, and 21 bases stayed unmatched. Per the germline V gene, CDR1 is SGHNT and CDR2 is YYREEE (reference sequence). The CDR3 is 18 residues long. The CDR3 reads CASSYAAATGWRGYGYTF. CDR3 nucleotide sequence: TGTGCCAGCAGTTACGCCGCCGCGACAGGGTGGAGGGGGTATGGCTACACCTTC. Full variable domain (remainder filled in from reference TRBV5-4 and TRBJ1-2): ETGVTQSPTHLIKTRGQQVTLRCSSQSGHNTVSWYQQALGQGPQFIFQYYREEENGRGNFPPRFSGLQFPNYSSELNVNALELDDSALYLCASSYAAATGWRGYGYTFGSGTRLTVV.

CDR3 DNA sequence: TGTGCCAGCAGTTACTCTTCGATTAGGGGAAACTACGAGCAGTACTTC. This codes for CASSYSSIRGNYEQYF. The chain links TRBV6-5 to TRBJ2-7; D is possibly TRBD1 (5 bases). The V and J ends lost 0 bases and 3 bases respectively, with 15 bases between them. The germline V gene encodes CDR1 MNHEY and CDR2 SVGAGI. This CDR3 has 16 amino acids.

This chain connects TRBV7-2 to TRBJ1-4; D remains unclear. V lost 3 bases and J 8 bases, leaving 10 bases between the germline ends. The CDR3 length is 13 residues. The germline V gene has CDR1 SGHTA and CDR2 FQGNSA. The CDR3 bases are TGTGCCAGCAGCTTGGAGGTTCGCGAAAAACTGTTTTTT. Amino acid sequence: CASSLEVREKLFF.

This chain uses TRBV25-1 with TRBJ1-6; TRBD1 is a possible D gene (5 bases). In germline, CDR1 is MGHDK, CDR2 SYGVNS. This CDR3 comprises 14 residues. The germline V and J ends were trimmed by 8 bases and 2 bases, with 10 bases remaining between them. CDR3 in DNA: TGTGCCAGCCTGGGACCAACCTATAATTCACCCCTCCACTTT. Its protein product is CASLGPTYNSPLHF.

CDR3 in DNA: TGCAGCGTTACCGGGACAGGAGAGTATGGCTACACCTTC. This encodes CSVTGTGEYGYTF. The genes are TRBV29-1 and TRBJ1-2; 8 positions match TRBD1. The CDR3 sequence is 13 residues long. The J segment lost 5 bases and the V segment lost 5 bases, leaving 7 bases of the junction unmatched. Per germline, CDR1 SQVTM and CDR2 ANQGSEA. Together with reference TRBV29-1 and TRBJ1-2, the CDR3 gives the full variable domain: SAVISQKPSRDICQRGTSLTIQCQVDSQVTMMFWYRQQPGQSLTLIATANQGSEATYESGFVIDKFPISRPNLTFSTLTVSNMSPEDSSIYLCSVTGTGEYGYTFGSGTRLTVV.

The gene calls are TRBV29-1 and TRBJ1-6, with D possibly being TRBD1 (5 bases). Looked up from germline, CDR1 is SQVTM and CDR2 is ANQGSEA. V was clipped by 6 bases and J by 9 bases, with 15 bases between them. This CDR3 comprises 13 residues. As DNA, the CDR3 is TGCAGCGTACAACGGGGGGAAGGTTCACCCCTCCACTTT. This gives the protein CSVQRGEGSPLHF.

V usage is TRBV7-2 and J usage is TRBJ2-3; 9 nucleotides line up with TRBD2. This CDR3 is built from 15 residues. V lost 4 bases and J lost 3; bases outside the gene matches: 5. Germline CDR1 SGHTA, CDR2 FQGNSA. Here the CDR3 DNA reads TGTGCCAGCAGCTCGACTAGCGGTTTAACAGATACGCAGTATTTT. Translated: CASSSTSGLTDTQYF.

Of note for this clonotype: It is unclear where the CDR3 begins or ends on the DNA, so no DNA is shown, and the CDR3 is as TCRdb lists it. This CDR3 reads CASSFYICSAPDPGVFYTF. This chain uses TRBV7-8 with TRBJ1-2; the D call of TRBD1 is as the table states it, not checked on the DNA. 19 amino acids form the CDR3, both terminal residues included. The V gene's germline CDR1 is SGHVS and CDR2 FQNEAQ.

This clonotype was seen a single time. The rearrangement uses TRBV7-4 and TRBJ2-1; D not resolved. V was pared by 5 bases and J by 9 bases, with 11 bases between. Per the germline V gene, CDR1 is SGHVT and CDR2 is SQSDAQ. This CDR3 is built from 12 residues. The CDR3 reads CASSPRDSEQFF. DNA of the CDR3: TGTGCCAGCAGCCCAAGGGATAGTGAGCAGTTCTTC.

This chain links TRBV24-1 with TRBJ2-1, with 10 bases fitting TRBD2. The CDR3 totals 16 residues. The trim removed 5 bases at V and 6 bases at J, leaving 9 bases unmatched. Germline CDR1 KGHDR, CDR2 SFDVKD. This CDR3 reads CATSGGLAGAVNEQFF. The CDR3 DNA reads as TGTGCCACCAGTGGAGGCCTAGCGGGAGCTGTCAATGAGCAGTTCTTC.

The chain links TRBV30 to TRBJ1-1; TRBD1 is a possible D gene (5 bases). This CDR3 spans 15 amino acids. Trimming took off 2 bases at V and 4 bases at J, with 17 bases between the two ends. Germline CDR1 GTSNPN, CDR2 SVGIG (reference sequence). CDR3 residues: CAWSITSGGRTEAFF. Written as DNA, the CDR3 is TGTGCCTGGAGTATAACGAGTGGGGGTCGCACTGAAGCTTTCTTT.

Of note for this clonotype: Relative to the germline gene, one junction end is altered; a read error may explain this. The rearrangement links TRBV4-2 to TRBJ2-5; D may match TRBD1 or TRBD2 (5 bases each). Germline V gene lookup returns CDR1 LGHNA and CDR2 YNFKEQ. The CDR3 covers 13 residues. The CDR3 DNA follows: TGTGCCAGTAGCCCGGGACCTTTCGAGACCCAGCACTTC. It codes for CASSPGPFETQHF.